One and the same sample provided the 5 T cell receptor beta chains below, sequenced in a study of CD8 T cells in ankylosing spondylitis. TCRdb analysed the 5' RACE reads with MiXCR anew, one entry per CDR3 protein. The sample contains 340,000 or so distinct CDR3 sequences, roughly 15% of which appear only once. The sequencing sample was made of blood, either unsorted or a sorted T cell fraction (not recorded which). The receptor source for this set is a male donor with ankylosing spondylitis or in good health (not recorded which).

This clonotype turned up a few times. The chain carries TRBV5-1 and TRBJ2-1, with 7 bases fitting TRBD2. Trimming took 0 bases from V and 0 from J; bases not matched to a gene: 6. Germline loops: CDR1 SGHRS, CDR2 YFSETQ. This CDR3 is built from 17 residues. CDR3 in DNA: TGCGCCAGCAGCTTGGCCGGGGGGAGGGCCTCCTACAATGAGCAGTTCTTC. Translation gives CASSLAGGRASYNEQFF. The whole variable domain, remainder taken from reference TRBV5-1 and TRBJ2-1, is KAGVTQTPRYLIKTRGQQVTLSCSPISGHRSVSWYQQTPGQGLQFLFEYFSETQRNKGNFPGRFSGRQFSNSRSEMNVSTLELGDSALYLCASSLAGGRASYNEQFFGPGTRLTVL.

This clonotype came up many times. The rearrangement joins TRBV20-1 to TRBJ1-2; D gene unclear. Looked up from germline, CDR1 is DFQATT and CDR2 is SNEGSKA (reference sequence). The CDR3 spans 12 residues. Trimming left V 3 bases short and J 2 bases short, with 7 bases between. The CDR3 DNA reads TGCAGTGCTAGTCCCGCGAACTATGGCTACACCTTC. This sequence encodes CSASPANYGYTF.

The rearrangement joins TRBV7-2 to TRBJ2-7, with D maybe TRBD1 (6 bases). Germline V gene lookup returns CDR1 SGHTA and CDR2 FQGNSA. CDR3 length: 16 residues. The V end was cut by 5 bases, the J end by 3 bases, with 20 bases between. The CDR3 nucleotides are TGTGCCAGCAGCCACCCCATCGTGGGGGCTCGCTACGAGCAGTACTTC. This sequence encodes CASSHPIVGARYEQYF.

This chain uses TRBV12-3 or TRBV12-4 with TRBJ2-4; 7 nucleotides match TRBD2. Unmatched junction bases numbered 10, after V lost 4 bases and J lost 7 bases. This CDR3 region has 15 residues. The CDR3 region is CASSSETSWGNIQYF. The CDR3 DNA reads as TGTGCCAGCAGTTCGGAGACTAGCTGGGGCAACATTCAGTACTTC.

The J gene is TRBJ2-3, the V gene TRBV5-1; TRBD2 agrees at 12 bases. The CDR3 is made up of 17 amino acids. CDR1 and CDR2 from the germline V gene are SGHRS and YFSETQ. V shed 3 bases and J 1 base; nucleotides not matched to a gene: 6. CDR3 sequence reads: CASSSSGRAYGTDTQYF. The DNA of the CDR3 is TGCGCCAGCAGCTCTAGCGGGAGGGCATACGGCACAGATACGCAGTATTTT.